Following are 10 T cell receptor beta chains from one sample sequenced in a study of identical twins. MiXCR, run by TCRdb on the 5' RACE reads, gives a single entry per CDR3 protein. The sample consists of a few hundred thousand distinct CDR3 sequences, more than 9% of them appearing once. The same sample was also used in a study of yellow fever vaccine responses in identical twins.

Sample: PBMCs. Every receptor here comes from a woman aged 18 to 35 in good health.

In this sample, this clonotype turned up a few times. The CDR3 sequence is CATSDSRVGKTQYF. In DNA form, the CDR3 reads TGTGCCACCAGTGATTCTAGGGTTGGGAAGACCCAGTACTTC. This sequence joins TRBV24-1 and TRBJ2-5; D is unresolved. The CDR3 extends over 14 amino acids. The germline CDR1 and CDR2 sequences are KGHDR and SFDVKD. Trimming stripped 2 bases from V and 6 bases from J, with 12 bases between.

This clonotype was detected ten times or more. The CDR3 region is CASSPQGQGNEQYF. The CDR3 coding sequence is TGTGCCAGCAGTCCTCAGGGACAGGGAAACGAGCAGTACTTC. The V gene is TRBV7-9, the J gene TRBJ2-7; 9 nucleotides match TRBD1. The CDR3 runs to 14 residues. Germline assignment: CDR1 SEHNR and CDR2 FQNEAQ (reference sequence). V lost 6 bases, J lost 5 bases, and 8 bases stayed unmatched.

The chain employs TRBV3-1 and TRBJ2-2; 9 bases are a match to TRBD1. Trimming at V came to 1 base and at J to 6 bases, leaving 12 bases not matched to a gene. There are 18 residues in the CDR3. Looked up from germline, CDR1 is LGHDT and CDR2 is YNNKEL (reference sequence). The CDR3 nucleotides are TGTGCCAGCAGCCAAGGATTCCCCGGACAGGGGAAGGCCGGGGAGCTGTTTTTT. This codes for CASSQGFPGQGKAGELFF.

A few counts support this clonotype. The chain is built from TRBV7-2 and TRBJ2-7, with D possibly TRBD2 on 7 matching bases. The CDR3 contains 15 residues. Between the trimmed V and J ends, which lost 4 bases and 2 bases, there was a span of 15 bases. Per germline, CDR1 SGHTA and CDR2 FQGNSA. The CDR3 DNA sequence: TGTGCCAGCAGCTCGTTAAGGGGGGGGGCCTACGAGCAGTACTTC. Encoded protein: CASSSLRGGAYEQYF.

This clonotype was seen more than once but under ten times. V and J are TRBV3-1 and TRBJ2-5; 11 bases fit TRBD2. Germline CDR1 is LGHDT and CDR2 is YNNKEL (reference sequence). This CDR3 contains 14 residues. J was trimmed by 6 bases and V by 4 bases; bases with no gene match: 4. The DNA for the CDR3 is TGTGCCAGCAGCCTCACTAGCGGGGGTAAGACCCAGTACTTC. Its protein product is CASSLTSGGKTQYF.

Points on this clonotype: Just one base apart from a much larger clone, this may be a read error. The CDR3 DNA is TGCGCCAGCAGCTTTGAGACAGCCTACGAGCAGTACTTC. This gives the protein CASSFETAYEQYF. The chain combines TRBV5-1 with TRBJ2-7; D is perhaps TRBD1 (5 bases). The CDR3 has 13 residues. V was clipped by 2 bases and J by 2 bases, with 8 bases between them. In germline, CDR1 is SGHRS, CDR2 YFSETQ.

The CDR3 protein is CASRIGADTGELFF. The CDR3 coding sequence is TGTGCCAGCAGGATTGGGGCCGACACCGGGGAGCTGTTTTTT. V gene TRBV2 combines with J gene TRBJ2-2; TRBD1 might be the D (5 bases). Trimming removed 6 bases from V and 3 bases from J, with 11 bases in between. Germline V gene lookup returns CDR1 SNHLY and CDR2 FYNNEI. This CDR3 has 14 residues.

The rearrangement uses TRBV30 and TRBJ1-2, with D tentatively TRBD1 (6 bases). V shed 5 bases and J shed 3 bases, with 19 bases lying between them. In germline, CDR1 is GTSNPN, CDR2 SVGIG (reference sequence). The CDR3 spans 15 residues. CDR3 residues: CAWGMLGGQDYGYTF. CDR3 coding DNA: TGTGCCTGGGGGATGTTGGGGGGGCAGGACTATGGCTACACCTTC.

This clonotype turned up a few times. CDR3 sequence: CSARAREKGNSATNEKLFF. DNA of the CDR3: TGCAGTGCTAGGGCAAGGGAAAAGGGAAATTCTGCAACTAATGAAAAACTGTTTTTT. This sequence joins TRBV20-1 and TRBJ1-4; D gene unclear. From germline, CDR1 is DFQATT and CDR2 SNEGSKA (reference sequence). Trimming pared 3 bases from V and 0 bases from J, leaving 23 bases between. The CDR3 runs 19 residues.

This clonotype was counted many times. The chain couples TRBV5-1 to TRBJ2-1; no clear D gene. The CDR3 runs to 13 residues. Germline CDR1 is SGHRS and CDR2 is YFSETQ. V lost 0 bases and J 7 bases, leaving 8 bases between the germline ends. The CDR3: CASSLVLMNEQFF. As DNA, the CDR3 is TGCGCCAGCAGCTTGGTGTTGATGAATGAGCAGTTCTTC.